This T cell receptor beta chain comes out of a study of blood T cell repertoires in COVID-19. Data came from immunoSEQ multiplex PCR; TCRdb stores just in-frame clones and leaves some out. The data contain some 350,000 clones, around 87% of them seen just once; the ten biggest clones take up roughly 1%. Donors in Cohort 3 who had recovered were those with two negative PCRs, healthcare professional clearance, or resolution of their symptoms. Trimming took off 0 bases at V and 5 bases at J, with 14 bases between the two ends. The CDR3 consists of 16 residues. Germline CDR1 SGHAT, CDR2 FQNNGV. The chain employs TRBV11-2 and TRBJ2-1; D might be TRBD2 (5 bases). The clonotype originates from a man aged 18 to 29 who had recovered from COVID-19. The material sequenced was PBMCs or T cells enriched from blood (not recorded which). CDR3 region: CASSLDFERADNEQFF. CDR3 bases: TGTGCCAGCAGCTTAGATTTTGAGAGGGCCGACAATGAGCAGTTCTTC.